This record covers a single TCR beta chain. The repertoire was sequenced with immunoSEQ multiplex PCR; TCRdb's copy has only in-frame clones and lacks some. The table records roughly 340,000 clones, under 95% of them present only once. With 3 bases removed from V and 4 bases from J, the gap between germline ends came to 12 bases. This CDR3 comprises 14 residues. Germline CDR1 reads MGHRA; CDR2 reads YSYEKL. The data were taken from a study of blood T cell repertoires in COVID-19. Overall study: T cells, B-cell-depleted T cells, or PBMCs supplied cDNA or gDNA.

The chain couples TRBV4-1 to TRBJ2-5; D perhaps matches TRBD1 (7 bases). Sequencing input: peripheral blood. The clonotype comes from a woman under 30 who had recovered from COVID-19. In DNA form, the CDR3 reads TGCGCCAGCAGCCATTCGCGGGACAGAGAGACCCAGTACTTC. Protein: CASSHSRDRETQYF.